This T cell receptor beta chain was found in a study of shared clonotypes between healthy human individuals. Some clones are missing from TCRdb's copy, which holds only in-frame ones; the method was immunoSEQ multiplex PCR. The repertoire holds around 750,000 clones, with around 72% as singletons. Deletions cut 1 base from V and 2 bases from J, with 8 bases between. The V gene's germline CDR1 is SGHTS and CDR2 YDEGEE. The CDR3 has 14 residues. The chain carries TRBV5-8 and TRBJ2-3, with unresolved D. This receptor was obtained from a woman younger than 45 in good health. The material sequenced was memory CD4+ T cells sorted from blood. Subset in this sample: CD45RA-negative fraction. CDR3 sequence (DNA): TGTGCCAGCAGCTTGCGAGTGTCCACAGATACGCAGTATTTT. This sequence encodes CASSLRVSTDTQYF.